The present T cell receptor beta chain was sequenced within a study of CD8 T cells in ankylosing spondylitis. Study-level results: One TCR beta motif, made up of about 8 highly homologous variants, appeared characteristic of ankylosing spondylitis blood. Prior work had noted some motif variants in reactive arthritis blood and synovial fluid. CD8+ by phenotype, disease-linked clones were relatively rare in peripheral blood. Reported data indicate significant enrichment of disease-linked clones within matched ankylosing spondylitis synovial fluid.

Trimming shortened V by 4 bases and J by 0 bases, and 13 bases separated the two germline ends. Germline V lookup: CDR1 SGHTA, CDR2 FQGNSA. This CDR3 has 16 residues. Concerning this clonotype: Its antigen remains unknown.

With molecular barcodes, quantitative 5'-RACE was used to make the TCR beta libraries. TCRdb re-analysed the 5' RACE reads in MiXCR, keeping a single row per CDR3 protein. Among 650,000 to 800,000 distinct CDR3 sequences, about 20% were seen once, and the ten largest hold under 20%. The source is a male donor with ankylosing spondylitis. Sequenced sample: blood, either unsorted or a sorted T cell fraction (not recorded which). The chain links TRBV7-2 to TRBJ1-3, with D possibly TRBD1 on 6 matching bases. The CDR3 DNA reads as TGTGCCAGCAGCTCCCAGGGAGGGGGCTCTGGAAACACCATATATTTT. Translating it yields CASSSQGGGSGNTIYF.